This T cell receptor beta chain emerged from a study of T cell responses to AZD1222 COVID-19 vaccine. Sequencing was performed with immunoSEQ multiplex PCR; in TCRdb, only in-frame clones are kept and a portion is missing. The table records 45,000 to 55,000 clones, around 80% of them present only once. Trimming cost V 4 bases and J 3 bases; bases outside gene matches: 11. CDR1 SGHVT and CDR2 SQSDAQ come from the germline V gene. The CDR3 consists of 17 residues. The rearrangement joins TRBV7-4 to TRBJ1-1; 10 bases line up with TRBD1. The source material was peripheral blood, sampled on day 0 of AZD1222 vaccination. The receptor comes from an adult in good health. The DNA of the CDR3 is TGTGCCAGCAGCTCCGACAGGGGGCTCTCTGTGGACACTGAAGCTTTCTTT. This translates into CASSSDRGLSVDTEAFF.